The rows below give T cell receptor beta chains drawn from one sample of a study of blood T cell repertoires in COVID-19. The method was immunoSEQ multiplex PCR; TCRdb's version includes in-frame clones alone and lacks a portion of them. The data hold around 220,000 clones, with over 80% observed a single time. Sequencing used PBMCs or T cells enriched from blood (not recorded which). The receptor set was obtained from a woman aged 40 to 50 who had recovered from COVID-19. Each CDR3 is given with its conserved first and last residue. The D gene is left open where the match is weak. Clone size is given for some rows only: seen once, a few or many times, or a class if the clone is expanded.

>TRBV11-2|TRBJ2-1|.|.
CASSSTRGDNEQFF
TGTGCCAGCAGCTCAACCAGGGGAGACAATGAGCAGTTCTTC
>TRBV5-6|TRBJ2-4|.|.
CASSLAVAKNIQYF
TGTGCCAGCAGCCTGGCGGTAGCCAAAAACATTCAGTACTTC
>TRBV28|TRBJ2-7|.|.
CASSSLNRGQSLPEQYF
TGTGCCAGCAGTTCGCTTAATAGGGGCCAGTCCTTACCCGAGCAGTACTTC
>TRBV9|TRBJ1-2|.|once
CASSGYRIERNYGYTF
TGTGCCAGCAGCGGGTACAGGATAGAGAGGAACTATGGCTACACCTTC
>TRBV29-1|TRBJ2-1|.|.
CSVARQESSYNEQFF
TGCAGCGTCGCTAGACAGGAAAGCTCCTACAATGAGCAGTTCTTC
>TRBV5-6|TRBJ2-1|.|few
CASSRNRGLDEQFF
TGTGCCAGCAGCCGAAACAGGGGACTGGATGAGCAGTTCTTC
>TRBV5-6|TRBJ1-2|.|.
CASSSGDYGYTF
TGTGCCAGCAGCAGCGGGGACTATGGCTACACCTTC
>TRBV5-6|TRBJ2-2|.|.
CASYRGLNANTGELFF
TGTGCCAGCTACCGAGGGCTGAACGCGAACACCGGGGAGCTGTTTTTT
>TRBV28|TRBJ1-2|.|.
CASSTPGVTNYGYTF
TGTGCCAGCAGTACCCCAGGGGTTACAAACTATGGCTACACCTTC
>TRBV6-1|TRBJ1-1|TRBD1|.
CASSEITGVAEAFF
TGTGCCAGCAGTGAAATAACAGGGGTTGCTGAAGCTTTCTTT
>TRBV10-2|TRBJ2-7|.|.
CASGGGGLYEQYF
TGCGCCAGCGGAGGGGGGGGTTTGTACGAGCAGTACTTC
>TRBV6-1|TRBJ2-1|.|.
CASSEWGASYNEQFF
TGTGCCAGCAGTGAATGGGGAGCATCCTACAATGAGCAGTTCTTC
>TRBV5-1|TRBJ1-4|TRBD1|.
CASSLKDRGGEKLFF
TGCGCCAGCAGCCTTAAAGACAGGGGAGGTGAAAAACTGTTTTTT
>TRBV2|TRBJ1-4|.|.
CASSLTGFSELFF
TGTGCCAGCAGTTTAACAGGGTTTTCAGAACTGTTTTTT
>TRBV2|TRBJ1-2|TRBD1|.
CASSAGQADGYTF
TGTGCCAGCAGCGCCGGACAGGCGGATGGCTACACCTTC
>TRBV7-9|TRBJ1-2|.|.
CASSPGTWGLYGYTF
TGTGCCAGCAGCCCGGGGACGTGGGGGCTCTATGGCTACACCTTC
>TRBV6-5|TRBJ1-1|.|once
CASSRERPNTEAFF
TGTGCCAGCAGCCGGGAGCGTCCGAACACTGAAGCTTTCTTT
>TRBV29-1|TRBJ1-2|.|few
CSATKGVNYGYTF
TGCAGCGCAACAAAGGGGGTGAACTATGGCTACACCTTC
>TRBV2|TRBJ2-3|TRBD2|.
CASSGEGPDTQYF
TGTGCCAGCAGTGGGGAGGGGCCAGATACGCAGTATTTT
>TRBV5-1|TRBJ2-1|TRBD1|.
CASSTTGVRSYNEQFF
TGCGCCAGCAGCACTACAGGGGTCCGGTCCTACAATGAGCAGTTCTTC
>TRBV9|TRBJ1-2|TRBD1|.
CASSARQGSYGYTF
TGTGCCAGCAGCGCGCGACAGGGGTCCTATGGCTACACCTTC
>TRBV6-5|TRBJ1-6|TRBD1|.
CASHRGRNSPLHF
TGTGCCAGCCACAGGGGTCGCAATTCACCCCTCCACTTT
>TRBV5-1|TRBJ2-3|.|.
CASSLGLATSTDTQYF
TGCGCCAGCAGCTTGGGTCTAGCGACTAGCACAGATACGCAGTATTTT
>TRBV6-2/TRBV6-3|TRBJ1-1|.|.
CASSYSTGRRRQAFF
TGTGCCAGCAGTTACTCCACCGGCAGGCGCCGACAAGCTTTCTTT
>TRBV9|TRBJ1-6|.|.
CASSPGSSASPLHF
TGTGCCAGCAGCCCGGGGTCCTCGGCGTCACCCCTCCACTTT
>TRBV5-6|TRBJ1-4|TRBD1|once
CASSKTMTGGNEKLFF
TGTGCCAGCAGCAAGACCATGACAGGGGGTAATGAAAAACTGTTTTTT
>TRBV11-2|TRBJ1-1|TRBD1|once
CASSLAGGLNTEAFF
TGTGCCAGCAGCTTAGCAGGGGGCCTGAACACTGAAGCTTTCTTT
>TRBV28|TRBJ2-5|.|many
CASSPHRVQETQYF
TGTGCCAGCAGTCCCCACAGGGTTCAGGAGACCCAGTACTTC
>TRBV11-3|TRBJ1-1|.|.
CASSDVGENTEAFF
TGTGCCAGCAGCGATGTAGGGGAGAACACTGAAGCTTTCTTT
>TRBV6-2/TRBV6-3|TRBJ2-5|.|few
CASSPTAAETQYF
TGTGCCAGCAGTCCGACTGCTGCAGAGACCCAGTACTTC
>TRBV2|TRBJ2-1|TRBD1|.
CASSGNRGGVEQFF
TGTGCCAGCAGCGGTAACAGGGGTGGGGTTGAGCAGTTCTTC
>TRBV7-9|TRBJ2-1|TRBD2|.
CASNRLAGGINEQFF
TGTGCCAGCAACCGTTTAGCGGGAGGGATCAATGAGCAGTTCTTC
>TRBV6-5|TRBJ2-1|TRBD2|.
CASSLAGVSNEQFF
TGTGCCAGCAGTTTAGCGGGGGTAAGCAATGAGCAGTTCTTC
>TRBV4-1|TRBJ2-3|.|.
CASSQVAYTDTQYF
TGCGCCAGCAGCCAAGTAGCCTACACAGATACGCAGTATTTT
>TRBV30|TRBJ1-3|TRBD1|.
CAWYRGAGNTIYF
TGTGCCTGGTACAGGGGAGCAGGAAACACCATATATTTT
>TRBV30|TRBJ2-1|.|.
CAWSLREEQFF
TGTGCCTGGAGTTTGAGGGAGGAGCAGTTCTTC
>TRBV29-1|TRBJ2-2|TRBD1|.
CSTRTGGNTGELFF
TGCAGCACCCGGACAGGAGGGAACACCGGGGAGCTGTTTTTT
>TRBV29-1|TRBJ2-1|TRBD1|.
CSAGQGFYNEQFF
TGCAGCGCCGGACAGGGGTTCTACAATGAGCAGTTCTTC
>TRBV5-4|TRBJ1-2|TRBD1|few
CASSLGREGARGYTF
TGTGCCAGCAGCTTGGGCCGCGAGGGGGCGCGAGGCTACACCTTC
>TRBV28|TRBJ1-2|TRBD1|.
CASRRQGTNYGYTF
TGTGCCAGCAGACGACAGGGGACTAACTATGGCTACACCTTC
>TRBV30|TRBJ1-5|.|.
CAWSSGQNNQPQHF
TGTGCCTGGAGTTCCGGACAGAACAATCAGCCCCAGCATTTT
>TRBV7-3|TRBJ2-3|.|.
CASSPQGRPDTDTQYF
TGTGCCAGCAGCCCACAGGGAAGGCCAGACACAGATACGCAGTATTTT
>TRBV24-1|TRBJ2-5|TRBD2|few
CATSDSGLAGETQYF
TGTGCCACCAGTGATTCCGGACTAGCGGGAGAGACCCAGTACTTC
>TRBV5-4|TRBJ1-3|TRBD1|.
CASSPGQVSGNTIYF
TGTGCCAGCAGCCCGGGACAGGTCTCTGGAAACACCATATATTTT
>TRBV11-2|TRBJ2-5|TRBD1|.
CASSVRDRAETQYF
TGTGCCAGCAGCGTCCGGGACAGGGCGGAGACCCAGTACTTC
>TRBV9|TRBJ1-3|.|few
CASSVDEFSGNTIYF
TGTGCCAGCAGCGTAGACGAGTTCTCTGGAAACACCATATATTTT
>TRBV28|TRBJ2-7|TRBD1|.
CASSRTAGQGAYEQYF
TGTGCCAGCAGCCGCACCGCGGGACAGGGTGCCTACGAGCAGTACTTC
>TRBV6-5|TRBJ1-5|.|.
CASSRQVIGQPQHF
TGTGCCAGCAGTCGACAGGTTATTGGGCAGCCCCAGCATTTT
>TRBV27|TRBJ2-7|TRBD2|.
CASSHPGAGGPYEQYF
TGTGCCAGCAGCCACCCGGGAGCGGGAGGGCCCTACGAGCAGTACTTC
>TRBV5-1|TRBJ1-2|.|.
CASSDIPTWDYGYTF
TGCGCCAGCTCGGACATTCCGACCTGGGACTATGGCTACACCTTC
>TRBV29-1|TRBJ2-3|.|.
CSARTARVNTDTQYF
TGCAGCGCCAGAACGGCGAGGGTTAACACAGATACGCAGTATTTT
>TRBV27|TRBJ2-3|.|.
CASTNRGTDTQYF
TGTGCCAGTACGAACAGGGGCACAGATACGCAGTATTTT
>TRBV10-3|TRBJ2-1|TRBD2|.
CAIRVSGRDNEQFF
TGTGCCATCAGGGTAAGCGGGAGGGACAATGAGCAGTTCTTC
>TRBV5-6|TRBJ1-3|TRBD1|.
CASSGADRASGNTIYF
TGTGCCAGCAGCGGGGCCGACAGGGCCTCTGGAAACACCATATATTTT
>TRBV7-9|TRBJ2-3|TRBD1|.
CASSRQGDTDTQYF
TGTGCCAGCAGTCGACAGGGAGATACAGATACGCAGTATTTT
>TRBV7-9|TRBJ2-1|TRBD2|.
CASSPGLAYNEQFF
TGTGCCAGCAGCCCGGGACTAGCTTACAATGAGCAGTTCTTC
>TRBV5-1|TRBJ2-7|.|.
CASSLGSRTYEQYF
TGCGCCAGCAGCTTGGGGAGCCGAACCTACGAGCAGTACTTC
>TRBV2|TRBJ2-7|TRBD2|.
CASRGTSGAYEQYF
TGTGCCAGCAGGGGGACTAGCGGGGCCTACGAGCAGTACTTC